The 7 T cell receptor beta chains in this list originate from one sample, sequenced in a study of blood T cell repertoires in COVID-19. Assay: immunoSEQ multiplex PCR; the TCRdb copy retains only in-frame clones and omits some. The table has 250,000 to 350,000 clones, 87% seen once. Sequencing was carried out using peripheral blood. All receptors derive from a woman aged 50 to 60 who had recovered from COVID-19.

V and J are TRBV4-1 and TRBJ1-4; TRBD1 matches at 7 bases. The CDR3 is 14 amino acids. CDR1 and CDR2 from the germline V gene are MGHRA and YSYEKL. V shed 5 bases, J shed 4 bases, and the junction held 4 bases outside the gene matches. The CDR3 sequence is CASSKGQINEKLFF. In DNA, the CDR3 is TGCGCCAGCAGCAAGGGACAGATTAATGAAAAACTGTTTTTT.

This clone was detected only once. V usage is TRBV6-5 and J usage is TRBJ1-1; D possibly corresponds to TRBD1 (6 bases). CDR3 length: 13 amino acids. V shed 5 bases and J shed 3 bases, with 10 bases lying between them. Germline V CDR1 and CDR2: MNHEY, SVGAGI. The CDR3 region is CASSPAGDTEAFF. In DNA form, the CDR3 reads TGTGCCAGCAGTCCTGCAGGGGACACTGAAGCTTTCTTT.

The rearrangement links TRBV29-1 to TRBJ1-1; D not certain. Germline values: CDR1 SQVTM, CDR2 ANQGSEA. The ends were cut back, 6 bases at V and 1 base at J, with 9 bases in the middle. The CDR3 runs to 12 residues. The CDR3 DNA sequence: TGCAGCGTCCGCACCGGGAACACTGAAGCTTTCTTT. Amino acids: CSVRTGNTEAFF.

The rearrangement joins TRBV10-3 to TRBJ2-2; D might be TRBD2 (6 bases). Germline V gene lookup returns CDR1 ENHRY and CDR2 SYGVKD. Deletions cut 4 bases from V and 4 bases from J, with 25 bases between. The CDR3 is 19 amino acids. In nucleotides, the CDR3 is TGTGCCATCAGTGCTGGTCCGGCCAGGGTCCGGGGGAGCACCGGGGAGCTGTTTTTT. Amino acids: CAISAGPARVRGSTGELFF.

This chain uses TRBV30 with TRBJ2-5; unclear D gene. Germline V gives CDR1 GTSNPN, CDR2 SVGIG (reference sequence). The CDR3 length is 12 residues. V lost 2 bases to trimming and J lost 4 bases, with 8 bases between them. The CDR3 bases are TGTGCCTGGAGTCGGTCCCGAGAGACCCAGTACTTC. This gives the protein CAWSRSRETQYF.

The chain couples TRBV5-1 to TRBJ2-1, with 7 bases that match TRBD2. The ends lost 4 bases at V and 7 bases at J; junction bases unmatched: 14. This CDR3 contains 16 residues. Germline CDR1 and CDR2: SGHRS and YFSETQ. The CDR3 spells CASSQGRLASWNEQFF. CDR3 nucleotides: TGCGCCAGCAGCCAAGGAAGACTAGCAAGTTGGAATGAGCAGTTCTTC. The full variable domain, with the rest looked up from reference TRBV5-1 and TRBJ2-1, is KAGVTQTPRYLIKTRGQQVTLSCSPISGHRSVSWYQQTPGQGLQFLFEYFSETQRNKGNFPGRFSGRQFSNSRSEMNVSTLELGDSALYLCASSQGRLASWNEQFFGPGTRLTVL.

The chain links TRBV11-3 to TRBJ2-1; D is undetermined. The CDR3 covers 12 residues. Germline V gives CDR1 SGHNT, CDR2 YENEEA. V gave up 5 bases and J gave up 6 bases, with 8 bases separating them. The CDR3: CASSPTGNEQFF. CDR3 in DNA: TGTGCCAGCAGCCCCACTGGCAATGAGCAGTTCTTC. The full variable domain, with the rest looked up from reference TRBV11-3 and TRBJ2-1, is EAGVVQSPRYKIIEKKQPVAFWCNPISGHNTLYWYLQNLGQGPELLIRYENEEAVDDSQLPKDRFSAERLKGVDSTLKIQPAELGDSAVYLCASSPTGNEQFFGPGTRLTVL.